A single sample gave rise to the 17 T cell receptor beta chains below, sequenced in a study of shared T cell receptors in the human thymus. Clones were read by immunoSEQ multiplex PCR, and TCRdb kept only the in-frame ones, dropping some. Seen here are 700,000 or so clones, roughly 85% observed once, and the top ten hold roughly 0.01%. These data were also filed under a second study, of human thymus T cells.

Specimen: thymocytes. The origin of the receptors is a girl under two years old with a congenital heart defect.

J is TRBJ2-3 and V is TRBV7-2; D may be TRBD1 (7 bases). There are 17 residues in the CDR3. Trimming stripped 5 bases from V and 0 bases from J, with 18 bases between. Germline-derived CDR1 and CDR2 are SGHTA and FQGNSA. The CDR3 DNA follows: TGTGCCAGCAGCCCAGGGAGGCCAGGGGGAAGCACAGATACGCAGTATTTT. Translated: CASSPGRPGGSTDTQYF.

The genes are TRBV11-2 and TRBJ1-2; a possible D gene is TRBD1 (5 bases). The V and J ends lost 4 bases and 8 bases respectively, with 26 bases between them. The V gene's germline CDR1 is SGHAT and CDR2 FQNNGV. This CDR3 has 17 amino acids. The CDR3 DNA reads TGTGCCAGCAGCTCCCAATACCCCGACAGAACGGCTAGGGGCTACACCTTC. Its translation is CASSSQYPDRTARGYTF.

The chain has TRBV5-1 and TRBJ1-1; no firm D call. With 4 bases removed from V and 8 bases from J, the gap between germline ends came to 15 bases. CDR3 length: 13 amino acids. Germline V gives CDR1 SGHRS, CDR2 YFSETQ. The chain's CDR3 is CASSRTPRSEAFF. For the CDR3, the DNA is TGCGCCAGCAGCCGAACCCCACGGTCAGAAGCTTTCTTT.

V usage is TRBV5-1 and J usage is TRBJ2-5; TRBD1 agrees at 9 bases. CDR1 and CDR2 (germline): SGHRS, YFSETQ. Trimming cost V 4 bases and J 5 bases; bases outside gene matches: 6. This CDR3 has 14 amino acids. Here the CDR3 DNA reads TGCGCCAGCAGCCGTGGGACAGGGATGGAGACCCAGTACTTC. It specifies CASSRGTGMETQYF. The full variable domain, its missing parts supplied by reference TRBV5-1 and TRBJ2-5, is KAGVTQTPRYLIKTRGQQVTLSCSPISGHRSVSWYQQTPGQGLQFLFEYFSETQRNKGNFPGRFSGRQFSNSRSEMNVSTLELGDSALYLCASSRGTGMETQYFGPGTRLLVL.

This chain connects TRBV4-1 to TRBJ1-1; D uncertain. Trimming took 3 bases from V and 0 from J, leaving 14 bases between them. Germline values: CDR1 MGHRA, CDR2 YSYEKL. The CDR3 covers 16 residues. The CDR3 DNA sequence: TGCGCCAGCAGCCACTCCGAGCGGGTTATGAACACTGAAGCTTTCTTT. The encoded protein is CASSHSERVMNTEAFF.

A word on this clone: The sample holds other DNA sequences that translate to the same CDR3. The chain joins TRBV7-6 to TRBJ2-5; TRBD1 agrees at 11 bases. Looked up from germline, CDR1 is SGHVS and CDR2 is FNYEAQ. This CDR3 has 15 amino acids. V dropped 5 bases and J dropped 4; count of bases not matched to a gene: 6. In DNA, the CDR3 is TGTGCCAGCAGCCACGGGACAGGGGGTGGAGAGACCCAGTACTTC. Amino acids: CASSHGTGGGETQYF. The full variable domain, rest sourced from reference TRBV7-6 and TRBJ2-5, is GAGVSQSPRYKVTKRGQDVALRCDPISGHVSLYWYRQALGQGPEFLTYFNYEAQQDKSGLPNDRFSAERPEGSISTLTIQRTEQRDSAMYRCASSHGTGGGETQYFGPGTRLLVL.

This clone was observed a handful of times. The chain is built from TRBV11-2 and TRBJ2-7; TRBD2 might be the D (7 bases). Trimming shortened V by 4 bases and J by 2 bases, and 24 bases separated the two germline ends. The CDR3 is made up of 18 amino acids. The germline V gene encodes CDR1 SGHAT and CDR2 FQNNGV. The CDR3 here is CASSYGGRIGHLTYEQYF. Here the CDR3 DNA reads TGTGCCAGCAGCTACGGGGGGCGTATCGGGCACCTAACCTACGAGCAGTACTTC.

In its sample, this clone was seen a few times. The chain joins TRBV19 to TRBJ1-5; 8 bases agree with TRBD1. The CDR3 length is 14 residues. Germline V gene lookup returns CDR1 LNHDA and CDR2 SQIVND (reference sequence). Losses at the gene ends were 10 bases for V and 5 bases for J; bases not matched to a gene: 10. CDR3 bases: TGTGCCAAATTGGCCAGGGACAGGTATCAGCCCCAGCATTTT. This translates into CAKLARDRYQPQHF. The variable domain in full, with the rest retrieved from reference TRBV19 and TRBJ1-5, is DGGITQSPKYLFRKEGQNVTLSCEQNLNHDAMYWYRQDPGQGLRLIYYSQIVNDFQKGDIAEGYSVSREKKESFPLTVTSAQKNPTAFYLCAKLARDRYQPQHFGDGTRLSIL.

As for this clone: The identical CDR3 is also encoded by other nucleotide sequences in the sample. The gene calls are TRBV5-4 and TRBJ1-1; 7 positions agree with TRBD1. Per germline, CDR1 SGHNT and CDR2 YYREEE (reference sequence). V gave up 1 base and J gave up 9 bases; unmatched junction bases: 9. The CDR3 has 14 residues. The chain's CDR3 is CASSLKQTGTQAFF. Here the CDR3 DNA reads TGTGCCAGCAGCTTGAAGCAGACAGGGACCCAAGCTTTCTTT.

In DNA form, the CDR3 reads TGCGCCAGCAGCTTGGATGGGAGGTGGGATGAAAAACTGTTTTTT. Translating it yields CASSLDGRWDEKLFF. The rearrangement joins TRBV5-1 to TRBJ1-4; D is undetermined. The ends were cut back, 0 bases at V and 6 bases at J, with 12 bases in the middle. The CDR3 extends over 15 amino acids. Looked up from germline, CDR1 is SGHRS and CDR2 is YFSETQ. Variable domain in full (rest from reference TRBV5-1 and TRBJ1-4): KAGVTQTPRYLIKTRGQQVTLSCSPISGHRSVSWYQQTPGQGLQFLFEYFSETQRNKGNFPGRFSGRQFSNSRSEMNVSTLELGDSALYLCASSLDGRWDEKLFFGSGTQLSVL.

The J gene is TRBJ1-1, the V gene TRBV29-1; tentatively, D is TRBD1 (6 bases). The CDR3 sequence is 17 residues long. V was cut by 7 bases and J by 0 bases, with 24 bases left in between. Germline assignment: CDR1 SQVTM and CDR2 ANQGSEA. The CDR3 is CSGSLWGRGKMNTEAFF. The CDR3 nucleotides read TGCAGCGGATCCCTTTGGGGGCGCGGAAAGATGAACACTGAAGCTTTCTTT.

The rearrangement links TRBV7-2 to TRBJ2-2, with TRBD1 matching over 10 bases. Unmatched junction bases numbered 13, after V lost 5 bases and J lost 1 base. CDR1 and CDR2 (germline): SGHTA, FQGNSA. The CDR3 contains 19 residues. The CDR3: CASSPGGSWDRGNTGELFF. Here the CDR3 DNA reads TGTGCCAGCAGCCCGGGTGGATCATGGGACAGGGGGAACACCGGGGAGCTGTTTTTT.

The chain couples TRBV5-1 to TRBJ1-5; D ambiguous. The ends were cut back, 0 bases at V and 9 bases at J, with 13 bases in the middle. The CDR3 covers 14 residues. The germline gives CDR1 SGHRS, CDR2 YFSETQ. This CDR3 reads CASSLGMGSRPQHF. The CDR3 nucleotides are TGCGCCAGCAGCTTGGGAATGGGGAGTCGGCCCCAGCATTTT. The full variable domain, completed using reference TRBV5-1 and TRBJ1-5, is KAGVTQTPRYLIKTRGQQVTLSCSPISGHRSVSWYQQTPGQGLQFLFEYFSETQRNKGNFPGRFSGRQFSNSRSEMNVSTLELGDSALYLCASSLGMGSRPQHFGDGTRLSIL.

The CDR3 coding sequence is TGTGCCAGCAGTTCCAGGGAGCGGGGGGACTACAATGAGCAGTTCTTC. Amino acids: CASSSRERGDYNEQFF. V is TRBV6-5 and J is TRBJ2-1; 9 bases fit TRBD2. From germline, CDR1 is MNHEY and CDR2 SVGAGI. This CDR3 contains 16 residues. Trimming cost V 4 bases and J 3 bases; bases outside gene matches: 7.

The V and J genes are TRBV5-6 and TRBJ2-2; 7 bases are shared with TRBD1. V was clipped by 4 bases and J by 2 bases; unmatched bases: 11. Germline V gene data show CDR1 as SGHDT and CDR2 as YYEEEE. This CDR3 has 17 amino acids. The CDR3 protein is CASSRDSTWINTGELFF. CDR3 DNA sequence: TGTGCCAGCAGCCGGGACAGTACTTGGATAAACACCGGGGAGCTGTTTTTT.

This chain's CDR3 is CASSMEYNKRGGYTF. The CDR3 DNA follows: TGCGCCAGCAGCATGGAGTACAACAAGAGGGGGGGCTACACCTTC. This rearrangement joins TRBV5-1 to TRBJ1-2, with D tentatively TRBD1 (6 bases). The germline gives CDR1 SGHRS, CDR2 YFSETQ. V lost 4 bases and J 8 bases, leaving 21 bases between the germline ends. The CDR3 has 15 residues.

The chain carries TRBV19 and TRBJ1-5; 9 nucleotides line up with TRBD1. The ends lost 1 base at V and 4 bases at J; junction bases unmatched: 2. The CDR3 loop spans 15 amino acids. The germline V gene encodes CDR1 LNHDA and CDR2 SQIVND (reference sequence). The CDR3 protein is CASSIGGQGNQPQHF. CDR3 nucleotide sequence: TGTGCCAGTAGTATAGGAGGACAGGGGAATCAGCCCCAGCATTTT. Looking up the rest from reference TRBV19 and TRBJ1-5 gives the full variable domain: DGGITQSPKYLFRKEGQNVTLSCEQNLNHDAMYWYRQDPGQGLRLIYYSQIVNDFQKGDIAEGYSVSREKKESFPLTVTSAQKNPTAFYLCASSIGGQGNQPQHFGDGTRLSIL.